This record looks at one T cell receptor (beta chain) sequence and its context. Per the authors' pipeline: Estimation of nucleated cell counts relied on the amplification of reference gene primers. Using immunoSEQ multiplex PCR, the repertoire was profiled, and TCRdb retains in-frame clones only, with some absent. That table is the source of V, J and clone size, and D and trimming were worked out from the DNA. The repertoire includes tens of thousands of clones, approximately 83% of them detected once, and approximately 44% sits in the top ten. V trimming: 0 bases; J trimming: 6 bases; junction bases outside the gene matches: 8. The CDR3 runs to 15 residues. CDR1 is SGHRS, CDR2 YFSETQ, per germline. This record comes from a study of blood T cell repertoires in COVID-19. Overall study context: There were acute and convalescent COVID-19 samples, and they came from the United States, Italy and Spain. In each case, the material was cDNA or gDNA derived from T cells, B-cell-depleted T cells, or PBMCs.

V and J are TRBV5-1 and TRBJ2-7; 8 nucleotides align to TRBD2. The receptor's source is a woman aged 80 or older with acute or convalescent COVID-19. The sample comprised peripheral blood. The DNA for the CDR3 is TGCGCCAGCAGCTTGGGCGGGGGGATCCCGGGCGAGCAGTACTTC. It specifies CASSLGGGIPGEQYF.